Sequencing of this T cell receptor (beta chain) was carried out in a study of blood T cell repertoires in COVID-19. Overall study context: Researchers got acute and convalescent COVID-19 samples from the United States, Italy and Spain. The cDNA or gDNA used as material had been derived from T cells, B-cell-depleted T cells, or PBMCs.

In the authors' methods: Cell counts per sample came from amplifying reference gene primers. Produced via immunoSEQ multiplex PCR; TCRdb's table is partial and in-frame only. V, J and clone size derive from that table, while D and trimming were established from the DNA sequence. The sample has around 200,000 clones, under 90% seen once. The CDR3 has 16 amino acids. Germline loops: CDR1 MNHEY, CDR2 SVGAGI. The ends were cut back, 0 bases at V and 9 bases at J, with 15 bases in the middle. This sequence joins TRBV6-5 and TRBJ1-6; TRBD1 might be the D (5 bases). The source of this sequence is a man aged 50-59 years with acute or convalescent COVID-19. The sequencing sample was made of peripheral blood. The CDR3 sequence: CASSYSLQSRASPLHF. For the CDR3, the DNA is TGTGCCAGCAGTTACTCGCTCCAGAGCAGGGCTTCACCCCTCCACTTT.